Below are 22 T cell receptor beta chains sequenced from a single sample in a study of blood T cell repertoires in COVID-19. Clones were sequenced by immunoSEQ multiplex PCR, and TCRdb holds only the in-frame ones, with some missing. The table includes some 380,000 clones, nearly 90% detected once. Sequenced material: peripheral blood. These receptor sequences come from a man aged 18 to 30 with active or convalescent COVID-19.

The DNA for the CDR3 is TGCAGCGTCTCTGGACAGTATAATAACTATGGCTACACCTTC. The encoded protein is CSVSGQYNNYGYTF. This sequence joins TRBV29-1 and TRBJ1-2; TRBD1 is a possible D gene (6 bases). CDR1 and CDR2 from the germline V gene are SQVTM and ANQGSEA. CDR3 length: 14 residues. Trimming took off 6 bases at V and 1 base at J, with 15 bases between the two ends.

The chain joins TRBV28 to TRBJ2-1; the match to TRBD1 covers 9 bases. Per germline, CDR1 MDHEN and CDR2 SYDVKM. The CDR3 has 16 amino acids. Trimming took 3 bases from V and 1 from J; bases not matched to a gene: 4. In DNA form, the CDR3 reads TGTGCCAGCAGTTTGGTACAGGGGGCATCCTACAATGAGCAGTTCTTC. Translating it yields CASSLVQGASYNEQFF.

The genes are TRBV19 and TRBJ1-4; D is unclear. The CDR3 has 15 residues. V lost 5 bases to trimming and J lost 8 bases, with 18 bases between them. Germline CDR1 is LNHDA and CDR2 is SQIVND (reference sequence). CDR3 residues: CASSASDVRREKLFF. In DNA form, the CDR3 reads TGTGCCAGTAGTGCTTCGGACGTACGGAGGGAAAAACTGTTTTTT.

The chain is built from TRBV27 and TRBJ1-1; D unresolved. Trimming shortened V by 2 bases and J by 1 base, and 5 bases separated the two germline ends. The CDR3 contains 13 residues. Germline lookup yields CDR1 MNHEY and CDR2 SMNVEV (reference sequence). This chain's CDR3 is CASSLPGNTEAFF. CDR3 DNA: TGTGCCAGCAGTTTACCCGGGAACACTGAAGCTTTCTTT.

The chain combines TRBV6-2 or TRBV6-3 with TRBJ2-7, with 10 bases aligning to TRBD2. With V trimmed by 6 bases and J by 5 bases, 7 bases remained unmatched. Per germline, CDR1 MNHEY and CDR2 SVGEGT. The CDR3 loop spans 14 amino acids. This CDR3 reads CASRPSGSSDEQYF. CDR3 bases: TGTGCCAGCAGGCCTAGCGGGAGCAGCGACGAGCAGTACTTC.

The chain carries TRBV6-6 and TRBJ1-2, with TRBD1 identical over 8 bases. Germline loops: CDR1 MNHNY, CDR2 SVGAGI (reference sequence). The CDR3 consists of 14 residues. V was clipped by 6 bases and J by 6 bases; unmatched bases: 9. As DNA, the CDR3 is TGTGCCAGCAGCTTAATCCAGGGGGCCGATGGCTACACCTTC. Protein sequence: CASSLIQGADGYTF.

V gene TRBV9 combines with J gene TRBJ1-1, with 8 bases matching TRBD1. CDR1 is SGDLS, CDR2 YYNGEE, per germline. The V gene end was trimmed by 6 bases and the J gene end by 2 bases; junction bases not matched to a gene: 3. CDR3 length: 13 amino acids. The CDR3 nucleotides read TGTGCCAGCAAGACAGGGGCTAACACTGAAGCTTTCTTT. Its protein is CASKTGANTEAFF.

This clone has only one observation. This chain uses TRBV7-9 with TRBJ1-5, with unresolved D. V was shortened by 4 bases and J by 0 bases, with 16 bases between the two germline ends. Looked up from germline, CDR1 is SEHNR and CDR2 is FQNEAQ (reference sequence). The CDR3 contains 17 residues. The CDR3 coding sequence is TGTGCCAGCAGCTCAGAAGGGAGGTCTATTAGCAATCAGCCCCAGCATTTT. Translated, it gives CASSSEGRSISNQPQHF.

The gene calls are TRBV5-1 and TRBJ2-7; TRBD1 matches 7 bases. CDR1 is SGHRS and CDR2 is YFSETQ in the germline V gene. J gave up 2 bases and V 0 bases, and 5 bases lay outside the gene matches. The CDR3 has 15 amino acids. CDR3 nucleotide sequence: TGCGCCAGCAGCTTGGTTGGGACAGAAACCTACGAGCAGTACTTC. It is translated as CASSLVGTETYEQYF.

The genes are TRBV4-1 and TRBJ1-2; 7 bases match TRBD1. V was pared by 0 bases and J by 3 bases, with 1 base of the junction left unmatched. CDR3 length: 14 amino acids. The V gene's germline CDR1 is MGHRA and CDR2 YSYEKL. In nucleotides, the CDR3 is TGCGCCAGCAGCCAAGAAACAGGGGACTATGGCTACACCTTC. Translation: CASSQETGDYGYTF.

The chain couples TRBV3-1 (or the pseudogene TRBV3-2) to TRBJ2-7, with 7 bases matching TRBD2. CDR1 LGHDT and CDR2 YNNKEL come from the germline V gene (reference sequence). Trimming at V came to 2 bases and at J to 4 bases, leaving 8 bases not matched to a gene. The CDR3 covers 15 residues. The CDR3, as DNA: TGTGCCAGCAGCCAAACTCCTGGCGGGAGTTACGAGCAGTACTTC. Its protein is CASSQTPGGSYEQYF.

DNA of the CDR3: TGTGCCAGCAGCGCGCTACTAGCGGGATCGTCAGATACGCAGTATTTT. Translated, it gives CASSALLAGSSDTQYF. The chain uses TRBV9 and TRBJ2-3; 10 nucleotides match TRBD2. Germline CDR1 reads SGDLS; CDR2 reads YYNGEE. This CDR3 spans 16 amino acids. V lost 3 bases to trimming and J lost 4 bases; unmatched junction nucleotides: 8.

The chain employs TRBV7-2 and TRBJ2-1, with a tentative D call TRBD2 (6 bases). Germline loops: CDR1 SGHTA, CDR2 FQGNSA. This CDR3 is 16 amino acids long. V was shortened by 6 bases and J by 0 bases, with 15 bases between the two germline ends. The CDR3 spells CASSLGRGVSYNEQFF. As DNA, the CDR3 is TGTGCCAGCAGTCTTGGGCGGGGCGTCTCCTACAATGAGCAGTTCTTC. Full variable domain (remainder filled in from reference TRBV7-2 and TRBJ2-1): GAGVSQSPSNKVTEKGKDVELRCDPISGHTALYWYRQSLGQGLEFLIYFQGNSAPDKSGLPSDRFSAERTGGSVSTLTIQRTQQEDSAVYLCASSLGRGVSYNEQFFGPGTRLTVL.

The chain couples TRBV19 to TRBJ2-1, with TRBD2 matching 7 bases. Germline loops: CDR1 LNHDA, CDR2 SQIVND (reference sequence). With 5 bases clipped from V and 7 bases from J, the junction kept 8 bases outside the gene matches. CDR3 length: 14 amino acids. CDR3 bases: TGTGCCAGTAGTGCCGGGACTACCCTTAATGAGCAGTTCTTC. Translation gives CASSAGTTLNEQFF.

The chain carries TRBV7-2 and TRBJ1-1; 7 bases fit TRBD1. Trimming removed 3 bases from V and 7 bases from J; junction bases left unmatched: 11. This CDR3 is 15 amino acids long. In germline, CDR1 is SGHTA, CDR2 FQGNSA. The CDR3 nucleotides are TGTGCCAGCAGCTTTACCCCTTCTTACAGGGGTGAAGCTTTCTTT. The encoded protein is CASSFTPSYRGEAFF.

V and J are TRBV4-1 and TRBJ2-1; D is undetermined. Trimming shortened V by 3 bases and J by 8 bases, and 11 bases separated the two germline ends. The CDR3 is 13 residues long. Germline values: CDR1 MGHRA, CDR2 YSYEKL. The CDR3 coding sequence is TGCGCCAGCAGCCAGTTCACTGGAGATGAGCAGTTCTTC. This translates into CASSQFTGDEQFF.

This clone was detected ten times or more. The V and J genes are TRBV7-2 and TRBJ1-3; 9 bases are a match to TRBD1. The length of the CDR3 is 14 residues. J gave up 8 bases and V 8 bases, and 10 bases lay outside the gene matches. Looked up from germline, CDR1 is SGHTA and CDR2 is FQGNSA. The CDR3 region is CASARRDRADTIYF. The CDR3 DNA is TGTGCCAGCGCCCGGCGGGACAGGGCCGACACCATATATTTT.

This clone occurred a few times. An end of the junction does not agree with germline; a read error may underlie this. The chain employs TRBV6-4 and TRBJ2-6; tentatively, D is TRBD1 (5 bases). Germline-derived CDR1 and CDR2 are MRHNA and SNTAGT. CDR3 length: 15 amino acids. The CDR3 DNA reads as TGTGCCAGCAGTGACGAGCACTCTGGGGCCAACGTGCTGACTTTC. Translating gives CASSDEHSGANVLTF.

The V and J genes are TRBV27 and TRBJ1-1; D not resolved. The CDR3 totals 15 residues. CDR1 and CDR2 (germline): MNHEY, SMNVEV (reference sequence). The ends were cut back, 8 bases at V and 0 bases at J, with 16 bases in the middle. DNA for the CDR3: TGTGCCAGCGGGGTTGCCGGGAACATGAACACTGAAGCTTTCTTT. Protein sequence: CASGVAGNMNTEAFF.

V usage is TRBV10-3 and J usage is TRBJ2-5, with 11 bases matching TRBD2. This CDR3 is built from 15 residues. Looked up from germline, CDR1 is ENHRY and CDR2 is SYGVKD. J was trimmed by 3 bases and V by 8 bases; bases with no gene match: 8. The CDR3 DNA follows: TGTGCCATCGCCGGGACTAGCGGAGCGAAAGAGACCCAGTACTTC. Protein product: CAIAGTSGAKETQYF.

The J gene is TRBJ2-7, the V gene TRBV5-5; 10 nucleotides align to TRBD1. Germline trimming cut 4 bases from V and 1 base from J; bases unmatched to any gene: 5. Germline assignment: CDR1 SGHKS and CDR2 YYEKEE (reference sequence). This CDR3 comprises 15 residues. The CDR3 protein is CASSRGQGGSYEQYF. In DNA, the CDR3 is TGTGCCAGCAGCAGAGGACAGGGGGGATCCTACGAGCAGTACTTC.

The V call is TRBV19, the J call TRBJ2-7, with 7 bases matching TRBD1. This CDR3 contains 14 residues. After removal of 4 bases from V and 1 base from J, the junction contained 4 bases not matched to a gene. Germline loops: CDR1 LNHDA, CDR2 SQIVND (reference sequence). CDR3 residues: CASSTGQESYEQYF. In DNA form, the CDR3 reads TGTGCCAGTAGTACCGGACAGGAGTCCTACGAGCAGTACTTC.